The clone carrying this TCR beta chain was counted many times. What it binds is unknown. This specimen belongs to a study of blood T cells in healthy people across ages. With V trimmed by 4 bases and J by 6 bases, 6 bases remained unmatched. The CDR3 loop spans 14 amino acids. Germline V lookup: CDR1 SGHRS, CDR2 YFSETQ. The study, taken as a whole, reports: Getting older went along with TCR beta diversity per million T cells dropping roughly linearly.

Together with a sample-barcoded 5' primer, a J-beta primer mix was included in a second PCR lasting roughly 6 to 12 cycles. TCRdb reprocessed the 5' RACE reads with MiXCR, giving one entry per CDR3 protein. The data contain 1.4 million or so distinct CDR3 sequences, roughly two fifths of them singletons. This chain joins TRBV5-1 and TRBJ1-5, with TRBD1 matching 8 bases. This clonotype was obtained from a woman younger than 30 in good health. The sequenced material came from blood. This CDR3 is CASSMTGDGQPQHF. In DNA, the CDR3 is TGCGCCAGCAGCATGACAGGGGATGGTCAGCCCCAGCATTTT. Variable domain in full (rest from reference TRBV5-1 and TRBJ1-5): KAGVTQTPRYLIKTRGQQVTLSCSPISGHRSVSWYQQTPGQGLQFLFEYFSETQRNKGNFPGRFSGRQFSNSRSEMNVSTLELGDSALYLCASSMTGDGQPQHFGDGTRLSIL.